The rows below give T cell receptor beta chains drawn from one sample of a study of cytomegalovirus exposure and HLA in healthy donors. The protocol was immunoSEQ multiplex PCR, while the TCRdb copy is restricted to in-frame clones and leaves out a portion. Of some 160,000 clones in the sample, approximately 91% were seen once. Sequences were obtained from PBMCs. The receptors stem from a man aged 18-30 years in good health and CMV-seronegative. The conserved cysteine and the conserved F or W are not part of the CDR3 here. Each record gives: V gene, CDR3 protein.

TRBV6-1 ASSELGGGPQETQY
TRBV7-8 ASSQRTGDGYT
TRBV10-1 ASSERGGELF
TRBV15 ATSRPDFGTTVYEQY
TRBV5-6 ASSFRQLNTEAF
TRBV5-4 ASSTDGTRQETQY
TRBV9 ASSVAAGENQPQH
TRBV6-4 ASSEGDQNNEQF
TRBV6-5 ASGGRFQETQY
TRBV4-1 ASSQLRQGVSTQF
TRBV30 AWTQRGTGRYYGYT
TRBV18 ASSMGQNTEAF
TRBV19 ASSISTDRFNEKLF